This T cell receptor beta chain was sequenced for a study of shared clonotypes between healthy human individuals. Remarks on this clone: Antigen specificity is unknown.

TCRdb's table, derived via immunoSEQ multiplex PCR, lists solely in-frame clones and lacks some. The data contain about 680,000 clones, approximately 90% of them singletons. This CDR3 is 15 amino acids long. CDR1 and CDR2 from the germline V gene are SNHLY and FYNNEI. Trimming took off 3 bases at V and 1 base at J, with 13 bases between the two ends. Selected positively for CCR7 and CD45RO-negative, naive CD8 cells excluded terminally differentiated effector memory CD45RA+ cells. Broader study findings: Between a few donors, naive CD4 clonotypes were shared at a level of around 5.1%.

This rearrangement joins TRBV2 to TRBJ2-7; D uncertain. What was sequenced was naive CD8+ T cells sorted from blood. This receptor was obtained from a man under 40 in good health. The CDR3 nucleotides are TGTGCCAGCAGTGACATGGTGCCATCGTCCTACGAGCAGTACTTC. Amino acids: CASSDMVPSSYEQYF.